The 32 T cell receptor beta chains below were found in one sample sequenced in a study of shared clonotypes between healthy human individuals. Measured with immunoSEQ multiplex PCR; TCRdb has only the in-frame clones, and not every one. Here the sample spans 400,000 to 600,000 clones, more than 75% being singletons. Material for sequencing was PBMCs. The receptor source for this set is a woman between 40 and 50 years old in good health. Some clones in this sample may be carry-over from other donors' samples.

This sequence joins TRBV6-5 and TRBJ2-2; tentatively, D is TRBD1 or TRBD2 (5 bases each). The ends were cut back, 7 bases at V and 4 bases at J, with 16 bases in the middle. CDR1 MNHEY and CDR2 SVGAGI come from the germline V gene. The CDR3 has 15 residues. The CDR3 here is CASIDIRDLTGELFF. In DNA, the CDR3 is TGTGCCAGCATTGATATCCGGGACCTCACCGGGGAGCTGTTTTTT.

The rearrangement uses TRBV18 and TRBJ1-4, with 10 bases matching TRBD1. Germline trimming cut 3 bases from V and 8 bases from J; bases unmatched to any gene: 0. The CDR3 extends over 13 amino acids. Germline V gene data show CDR1 as KGHSH and CDR2 as LQKENI. The CDR3 protein is CASSPGQGEKLFF. In DNA, the CDR3 is TGTGCCAGCTCACCGGGACAGGGGGAAAAACTGTTTTTT.

This clone was seen at least ten times. The chain joins TRBV5-6 to TRBJ2-5; D is possibly TRBD2 (5 bases). Per the germline V gene, CDR1 is SGHDT and CDR2 is YYEEEE. CDR3 length: 16 residues. The V end lost 4 bases, the J end lost 1 base, and 17 bases lay between the germline ends. The CDR3 loop reads CASSPGLAQPQETQYF. CDR3 coding DNA: TGTGCCAGCAGCCCGGGCCTAGCTCAGCCCCAAGAGACCCAGTACTTC.

V usage is TRBV10-3 and J usage is TRBJ1-4; 9 bases align to TRBD1. The ends lost 4 bases at V and 0 bases at J; junction bases unmatched: 6. CDR1 is ENHRY, CDR2 SYGVKD, per germline. The length of the CDR3 is 17 residues. In DNA, the CDR3 is TGTGCCATCAGTGCGGGACAGGGCCTTTCAACTAATGAAAAACTGTTTTTT. The encoded protein is CAISAGQGLSTNEKLFF.

The genes are TRBV6-1 and TRBJ1-2; D might be TRBD1 (5 bases). Trimming removed 2 bases from V and 4 bases from J, with 17 bases in between. The CDR3 is 16 residues long. Germline assignment: CDR1 MNHNS and CDR2 SASEGT. The CDR3 DNA reads TGTGCCAGCAGTGAAATTCGCGGGGCCAGCGTCTATGGCTACACCTTC. As protein: CASSEIRGASVYGYTF.

The V gene is TRBV29-1, the J gene TRBJ1-3; perhaps TRBD1 as D (5 bases). The V gene's germline CDR1 is SQVTM and CDR2 ANQGSEA. The CDR3 consists of 13 residues. Trimming cost V 6 bases and J 2 bases, with 11 bases left between them. The CDR3, as DNA: TGCAGCGTCGTAGTAGGGGCTGGAAACACCATATATTTT. Encoded protein: CSVVVGAGNTIYF. Full variable domain (remainder filled in from reference TRBV29-1 and TRBJ1-3): SAVISQKPSRDICQRGTSLTIQCQVDSQVTMMFWYRQQPGQSLTLIATANQGSEATYESGFVIDKFPISRPNLTFSTLTVSNMSPEDSSIYLCSVVVGAGNTIYFGEGSWLTVV.

V gene TRBV11-2 combines with J gene TRBJ2-7; 12 nucleotides align to TRBD2. This CDR3 region has 16 residues. From germline, CDR1 is SGHAT and CDR2 FQNNGV. V lost 2 bases to trimming and J lost 2 bases; unmatched junction nucleotides: 4. CDR3 DNA: TGTGCCAGCAGCTTACGGACTAGCGGGACTCCCTACGAGCAGTACTTC. It specifies CASSLRTSGTPYEQYF.

The CDR3 DNA reads TGTGCCAGCAGACGGGGACAGGGGGCCCCCTACGAGCAGTACTTC. This encodes CASRRGQGAPYEQYF. The chain links TRBV5-7 to TRBJ2-7; the match to TRBD1 covers 12 bases. Being an ORF, TRBV5-7 has a function that is uncertain. J lost 2 bases, V lost 5 bases, and 5 bases had no gene match. The CDR3 has 15 amino acids.

The V call is TRBV7-8, the J call TRBJ2-7; maybe TRBD1 (5 bases). V was cut by 5 bases and J by 3 bases, with 14 bases left in between. This CDR3 is 14 amino acids long. In germline, CDR1 is SGHVS, CDR2 FQNEAQ. In DNA form, the CDR3 reads TGTGCCAGCAGCCCTCGATGGGGCTTCTACGAGCAGTACTTC. The encoded protein is CASSPRWGFYEQYF. Using reference TRBV7-8 and TRBJ2-7 for the parts outside the CDR3, the full variable domain is GAGVSQSPRYKVAKRGQDVALRCDPISGHVSLFWYQQALGQGPEFLTYFQNEAQLDKSGLPSDRFFAERPEGSVSTLKIQRTQQEDSAVYLCASSPRWGFYEQYFGPGTRLTVT.

This clone is a singleton in its sample. V usage is TRBV7-3 and J usage is TRBJ1-5, with 7 nucleotides matching TRBD1. V lost 5 bases to trimming and J lost 7 bases; unmatched junction nucleotides: 8. This CDR3 is 14 amino acids long. Per the germline V gene, CDR1 is SGHTA and CDR2 is FQGTGA. The CDR3 coding sequence is TGTGCCAGCAGCATCAGACAGGGTACGCAGCCCCAGCATTTT. Protein product: CASSIRQGTQPQHF.

This chain uses TRBV28 with TRBJ2-5; 7 bases line up with TRBD2. TRBJ2-7 explains the end of the DNA better; the J call may be wrong. The CDR3 covers 17 residues. Germline CDR1 MDHEN, CDR2 SYDVKM. CDR3: CASSQRGLLTRVYEQYF. The CDR3 DNA reads as TGTGCCAGCAGCCAACGGGGACTACTCACGAGGGTCTACGAGCAGTACTTC.

This rearrangement joins TRBV5-4 to TRBJ1-2, with D perhaps TRBD1 (5 bases). The CDR3 totals 15 residues. Trimming cost V 0 bases and J 8 bases, with 17 bases left between them. Germline CDR1 is SGHNT and CDR2 is YYREEE (reference sequence). The DNA for the CDR3 is TGTGCCAGCAGCTTGGAGGAGGGGTGGCGTGGGGGCTACACCTTC. This translates into CASSLEEGWRGGYTF. Together with reference TRBV5-4 and TRBJ1-2, the CDR3 gives the full variable domain: ETGVTQSPTHLIKTRGQQVTLRCSSQSGHNTVSWYQQALGQGPQFIFQYYREEENGRGNFPPRFSGLQFPNYSSELNVNALELDDSALYLCASSLEEGWRGGYTFGSGTRLTVV.

The rearrangement joins TRBV5-4 to TRBJ2-7; 7 nucleotides line up with TRBD2. Germline V lookup: CDR1 SGHNT, CDR2 YYREEE (reference sequence). This CDR3 region has 11 residues. After removal of 3 bases from V and 6 bases from J, the junction contained 0 bases not matched to a gene. The CDR3 sequence: CASSSGGEQYF. Here the CDR3 DNA reads TGTGCCAGCAGCTCGGGAGGCGAGCAGTACTTC.

The V and J genes are TRBV28 and TRBJ2-2; 9 bases agree with TRBD2. Looked up from germline, CDR1 is MDHEN and CDR2 is SYDVKM. The V gene end was trimmed by 3 bases and the J gene end by 5 bases; junction bases not matched to a gene: 4. CDR3 length: 15 residues. CDR3 DNA sequence: TGTGCCAGCAGTTTTTCGGCGGGAGGGACCGGGGAGCTGTTTTTT. Its protein is CASSFSAGGTGELFF.

V and J are TRBV5-1 and TRBJ2-6; no firm D call. This CDR3 is 14 amino acids long. Per germline, CDR1 SGHRS and CDR2 YFSETQ. V was clipped by 6 bases and J by 2 bases, with 9 bases between them. CDR3 in amino acids: CASNPAAGANVLTF. For the CDR3, the DNA is TGCGCCAGCAATCCCGCGGCTGGGGCCAACGTCCTGACTTTC.

Many counts were recorded for this clone. The chain links TRBV11-2 to TRBJ1-5; a weak D match, TRBD1 (6 bases). Between the trimmed V and J ends, which lost 1 base and 0 bases, there was a span of 16 bases. CDR1 and CDR2 from the germline V gene are SGHAT and FQNNGV. This CDR3 region has 18 residues. The CDR3 nucleotides are TGTGCCAGCAGCTTAGCAGGACAGCTGATCAATAGCAATCAGCCCCAGCATTTT. Its protein product is CASSLAGQLINSNQPQHF.

This clone was seen only a few times. CDR3 region: CASSPPSGTGELFF. Written as DNA, the CDR3 is TGTGCCAGCTCACCACCGTCCGGGACCGGGGAGCTGTTTTTT. The V call is TRBV18, the J call TRBJ2-2; unclear D gene. Per germline, CDR1 KGHSH and CDR2 LQKENI. V was cut by 0 bases and J by 5 bases, with 7 bases left in between. The CDR3 spans 14 residues.

This clone has just a few counts. V gene TRBV7-2 combines with J gene TRBJ2-2; D is ambiguous. CDR3 size: 16 residues. Trimming removed 5 bases at V and 1 base at J, with 14 bases between. Looked up from germline, CDR1 is SGHTA and CDR2 is FQGNSA. The CDR3 loop reads CASSPLRLVNTGELFF. CDR3 nucleotide sequence: TGTGCCAGCAGCCCTTTAAGGCTAGTGAACACCGGGGAGCTGTTTTTT.

This clone was seen only a few times. This chain uses TRBV19 with TRBJ1-2; 7 bases map to TRBD1. Germline CDR1 and CDR2: LNHDA and SQIVND (reference sequence). The trim removed 3 bases at V and 7 bases at J, leaving 5 bases unmatched. CDR3 length: 13 amino acids. CDR3 sequence reads: CASSIRQGGGYTF. The CDR3 DNA follows: TGTGCCAGTAGTATCAGACAGGGAGGTGGCTACACCTTC.

V is TRBV6-1 and J is TRBJ2-5; D not certain. Germline V gene sequence: CDR1 MNHNS, CDR2 SASEGT. V dropped 5 bases and J dropped 5 bases, with 12 bases sitting between them. CDR3 length: 13 residues. CDR3 region: CASSRGWRETQYF. CDR3 in DNA: TGTGCCAGCAGTCGTGGCTGGCGGGAGACCCAGTACTTC.

Points on this clone: Additional DNA sequences in this sample encode the identical CDR3. The chain is built from TRBV18 and TRBJ2-3; D is undetermined. V lost 5 bases and J 3 bases, leaving 6 bases between the germline ends. Germline V gene data show CDR1 as KGHSH and CDR2 as LQKENI. The CDR3 is 12 amino acids. CDR3 amino acids: CASSTSTDTQYF. The CDR3, as DNA: TGTGCCAGCTCAACAAGTACAGATACGCAGTATTTT.

CDR3 DNA: TGTGCCAGCAGCACTGGGGACAAAACGAACACTGAAGCTTTCTTT. As protein: CASSTGDKTNTEAFF. V usage is TRBV11-2 and J usage is TRBJ1-1, with D perhaps TRBD1 (6 bases). Germline-derived CDR1 and CDR2 are SGHAT and FQNNGV. V was clipped by 5 bases and J by 1 base, with 14 bases between them. The CDR3 has 15 residues.

This rearrangement joins TRBV6-6 to TRBJ1-2; 10 bases align to TRBD1. The germline V gene has CDR1 MNHNY and CDR2 SVGAGI (reference sequence). V gave up 2 bases and J gave up 4 bases; unmatched junction bases: 7. The CDR3 sequence is 16 residues long. The CDR3 protein is CASSYPGQGGGYGYTF. The CDR3 coding sequence is TGTGCCAGCAGTTACCCCGGACAGGGGGGAGGCTATGGCTACACCTTC.

The chain carries TRBV27 and TRBJ2-7; the D is unclear. Trimming left V 5 bases short and J 3 bases short, with 8 bases between. The CDR3 covers 12 residues. Germline V gene sequence: CDR1 MNHEY, CDR2 SMNVEV (reference sequence). The DNA for the CDR3 is TGTGCCAGCAGTGGGCTTTACTACGAGCAGTACTTC. Translating it yields CASSGLYYEQYF.

The CDR3 DNA reads TGTGCCAGCAGTAGGACGCGGAATCAGCCCCAGCATTTT. Translated: CASSRTRNQPQHF. The rearrangement joins TRBV28 to TRBJ1-5; no firm D call. Trimming took 5 bases from V and 4 from J, leaving 9 bases between them. Germline CDR1 is MDHEN and CDR2 is SYDVKM. The CDR3 length is 13 residues.

In its sample, this clone was seen a few times. The rearrangement uses TRBV9 and TRBJ2-3; tentative D call: TRBD1 (5 bases). This CDR3 spans 15 amino acids. V was cut by 3 bases and J by 0 bases, with 11 bases left in between. Per the germline V gene, CDR1 is SGDLS and CDR2 is YYNGEE. For the CDR3, the DNA is TGTGCCAGCAGCGGGGGCGTAGCTAGCACAGATACGCAGTATTTT. Translating it yields CASSGGVASTDTQYF.

The chain combines TRBV5-1 with TRBJ2-5, with D uncertain. Germline values: CDR1 SGHRS, CDR2 YFSETQ. This CDR3 spans 15 amino acids. Trimming took 4 bases from V and 4 from J, leaving 17 bases between them. The CDR3 nucleotides are TGCGCCAGCAGCCTGACGGACGGAATAGCAGAGACCCAGTACTTC. This translates into CASSLTDGIAETQYF.

As for this clone: At one end the junction does not follow the germline gene, possibly because of a read error. The V call is TRBV30, the J call TRBJ2-4; D may be TRBD1 (5 bases). This CDR3 comprises 13 residues. Germline CDR1 reads GTSNPN; CDR2 reads SVGIG (reference sequence). DNA of the CDR3: TGTGCCCGGAGTAGGCAGGGCCAAAACATTCAGTACTTC. Its protein product is CARSRQGQNIQYF.

V and J are TRBV6-5 and TRBJ2-5; D unclear. The assigned J gene may be wrong: the sequence end matches TRBJ2-7 better. Germline CDR1 MNHEY, CDR2 SVGAGI. This CDR3 is built from 14 residues. CDR3 protein: CASSYSYQSYEQYF. CDR3 nucleotide sequence: TGTGCCAGCAGTTACTCGTACCAATCCTACGAGCAGTACTTC.

This sequence joins TRBV10-3 and TRBJ2-7; the D gene could be TRBD1 or TRBD2 (6 bases each). CDR1 and CDR2 from the germline V gene are ENHRY and SYGVKD. The V gene lost 3 bases and the J gene lost 2 bases, with 11 bases spanning the gap. The CDR3 spans 14 residues. The CDR3 DNA reads TGTGCCATCAGTGAAGAGGGGGGACCCTACGAGCAGTACTTC. It yields the protein CAISEEGGPYEQYF.

This clone was detected only a few times. This chain joins TRBV4-1 and TRBJ1-1; D is uncertain. The CDR3 loop spans 12 amino acids. Trimming left V 2 bases short and J 3 bases short, with 4 bases between. The germline gives CDR1 MGHRA, CDR2 YSYEKL. CDR3 DNA sequence: TGCGCCAGCAGCCAAATGTACACTGAAGCTTTCTTT. Protein product: CASSQMYTEAFF.

The chain recombines TRBV28 with TRBJ2-2; TRBD2 matches 7 bases. Germline trimming cut 8 bases from V and 3 bases from J; bases unmatched to any gene: 6. The CDR3 is 14 amino acids. From germline, CDR1 is MDHEN and CDR2 SYDVKM. The CDR3 is CASLRLADTGELFF. DNA of the CDR3: TGTGCCAGCTTACGGCTAGCGGACACCGGGGAGCTGTTTTTT.